These 19 T cell receptor beta chains were sequenced from one sample in a study of blood T cell repertoires in COVID-19. Clones were sequenced by immunoSEQ multiplex PCR, and TCRdb holds only the in-frame ones, with some missing. The sample yields 160,000 or so clones, more than 65% seen once. Sequencing input: peripheral blood. These receptor sequences come from a woman aged 55 to 70 with COVID-19, enrolled during active disease.

V gene TRBV3-1 (or the pseudogene TRBV3-2) combines with J gene TRBJ2-1; TRBD1 agrees at 9 bases. V lost 6 bases, J lost 4 bases, and 4 bases stayed unmatched. This CDR3 contains 14 residues. Germline CDR1 LGHDT, CDR2 YNNKEL (reference sequence). CDR3 residues: CASRNRGQYNEQFF. The CDR3 bases are TGTGCCAGCAGAAACAGGGGGCAGTACAATGAGCAGTTCTTC.

This clone was seen just once. The rearrangement links TRBV5-4 to TRBJ2-5, with D possibly matching TRBD1 (6 bases). Germline lookup yields CDR1 SGHNT and CDR2 YYREEE (reference sequence). This CDR3 is 13 amino acids long. The germline V and J ends were trimmed by 2 bases and 5 bases, with 10 bases remaining between them. The CDR3 spells CASSLQGWETQYF. DNA of the CDR3: TGTGCCAGCAGCTTACAGGGTTGGGAGACCCAGTACTTC.

The CDR3 coding sequence is TGTGCCATCAGTGCAGGGGAAAAACTGTTTTTT. Its translation is CAISAGEKLFF. The chain has TRBV10-3 and TRBJ1-4, with TRBD1 as a possible D gene (5 bases). Germline CDR1 ENHRY, CDR2 SYGVKD. The germline V and J ends were trimmed by 4 bases and 8 bases, with 5 bases remaining between them. This CDR3 is built from 11 residues.

The V gene is TRBV2, the J gene TRBJ2-5; D ambiguous. Trimming removed 4 bases at V and 0 bases at J, with 9 bases between. The CDR3 is 14 residues long. Germline loops: CDR1 SNHLY, CDR2 FYNNEI. CDR3 loop: CASSGGQYQETQYF. The CDR3 region has the DNA TGTGCCAGCAGTGGTGGCCAGTACCAAGAGACCCAGTACTTC.

The rearrangement links TRBV7-2 to TRBJ2-5; TRBD1 matches 10 bases. This CDR3 has 15 residues. Germline V gene sequence: CDR1 SGHTA, CDR2 FQGNSA. V gave up 5 bases and J gave up 5 bases; unmatched junction bases: 8. CDR3 amino acids: CASSAIRTGGETQYF. The CDR3 DNA sequence: TGTGCCAGCAGCGCCATAAGGACAGGGGGGGAGACCCAGTACTTC. The variable domain in full, with the rest retrieved from reference TRBV7-2 and TRBJ2-5, is GAGVSQSPSNKVTEKGKDVELRCDPISGHTALYWYRQSLGQGLEFLIYFQGNSAPDKSGLPSDRFSAERTGGSVSTLTIQRTQQEDSAVYLCASSAIRTGGETQYFGPGTRLLVL.

The chain couples TRBV6-1 to TRBJ1-6, with 8 nucleotides matching TRBD1. CDR3 length equals 17 residues. From germline, CDR1 is MNHNS and CDR2 SASEGT. V lost 3 bases, J lost 4 bases, and 8 bases stayed unmatched. CDR3 protein: CASSERQGRQYNSPLHF. Written as DNA, the CDR3 is TGTGCCAGCAGTGAGAGACAGGGGCGTCAATATAATTCACCCCTCCACTTT.

This chain uses TRBV5-4 with TRBJ2-5, with TRBD1 as a possible D gene (5 bases). Germline V lookup: CDR1 SGHNT, CDR2 YYREEE (reference sequence). There are 13 residues in the CDR3. V was cut by 4 bases and J by 3 bases, with 10 bases left in between. CDR3 residues: CASSPDSKETQYF. The CDR3 nucleotides read TGTGCCAGCAGCCCAGACAGTAAAGAGACCCAGTACTTC.

This chain joins TRBV1 and TRBJ1-4; TRBD1, the table's D call, was not compared with the DNA. TRBV1 is classified as a pseudogene. The CDR3 is 16 amino acids. CDR3 nucleotides: TGCACCAGCACCAAGGACAGGGCTGGTACTAATGAAAAACTGTTTTTT. It specifies CTSTKDRAGTNEKLFF.

J is TRBJ2-1 and V is TRBV7-9; 10 nucleotides agree with TRBD2. The junction had 13 bases not matched to a gene; V was cut back by 5 bases and J by 9 bases. In germline, CDR1 is SEHNR, CDR2 FQNEAQ (reference sequence). The CDR3 totals 16 residues. CDR3 DNA sequence: TGTGCCAGCAGCCCCCCGGCCGCTAGCGGGGGCGGTGAGCAGTTCTTC. It encodes CASSPPAASGGGEQFF.

This chain links TRBV5-1 with TRBJ1-1; 8 bases line up with TRBD1. V shed 4 bases and J 4 bases; nucleotides not matched to a gene: 9. CDR3 length: 15 amino acids. CDR1 and CDR2 from the germline V gene are SGHRS and YFSETQ. The CDR3 protein is CASSGGDRLITEAFF. DNA for the CDR3: TGCGCCAGCAGCGGGGGGGACAGGCTAATCACTGAAGCTTTCTTT.

This clone has a handful of counts. The rearrangement joins TRBV11-2 to TRBJ2-3; 11 bases fit TRBD2. CDR1 and CDR2 from the germline V gene are SGHAT and FQNNGV. This CDR3 region has 15 residues. The J segment lost 3 bases and the V segment lost 4 bases, leaving 3 bases of the junction unmatched. CDR3 in DNA: TGTGCCAGCAGCTCGATAGCGGGGGGGACAGATACGCAGTATTTT. It is translated as CASSSIAGGTDTQYF.

The chain has TRBV7-8 and TRBJ1-6, with 9 bases that match TRBD1. The CDR3 is 15 residues long. Trimming removed 5 bases from V and 7 bases from J; junction bases left unmatched: 6. Germline-derived CDR1 and CDR2 are SGHVS and FQNEAQ. The CDR3 loop reads CASSRTGVWNSPLHF. CDR3 in DNA: TGTGCCAGCAGCCGGACAGGGGTATGGAATTCACCCCTCCACTTT.

This clone has more than one count but fewer than ten. V usage is TRBV28 and J usage is TRBJ2-7, with 8 positions matching TRBD2. CDR1 MDHEN and CDR2 SYDVKM come from the germline V gene. The CDR3 loop spans 15 amino acids. The V and J ends lost 5 bases and 2 bases, in that order; junction bases with no gene match: 8. CDR3 sequence: CASSLPGLGPYEQYF. The DNA of the CDR3 is TGTGCCAGCAGTCTGCCGGGACTAGGACCCTACGAGCAGTACTTC.

This chain joins TRBV6-5 and TRBJ1-1; the match to TRBD1 covers 8 bases. This CDR3 has 13 residues. Per the germline V gene, CDR1 is MNHEY and CDR2 is SVGAGI. Trimming at V came to 5 bases and at J to 6 bases, leaving 5 bases not matched to a gene. CDR3 amino acids: CASSRQGLAEAFF. Here the CDR3 DNA reads TGTGCCAGCAGTAGACAGGGGTTGGCTGAAGCTTTCTTT.

The V gene is TRBV18, the J gene TRBJ2-2; a possible D gene is TRBD1 (6 bases). In germline, CDR1 is KGHSH, CDR2 LQKENI. V gave up 6 bases and J gave up 1 base, with 15 bases separating them. The CDR3 is 16 residues long. For the CDR3, the DNA is TGTGCCAGCTCGTATACCATGGGACAGAACACCGGGGAGCTGTTTTTT. This codes for CASSYTMGQNTGELFF.

V and J are TRBV5-1 and TRBJ2-5; 9 bases match TRBD1. Per the germline V gene, CDR1 is SGHRS and CDR2 is YFSETQ. Trimming removed 4 bases from V and 5 bases from J; junction bases left unmatched: 9. The CDR3 is 15 amino acids. The CDR3 DNA reads as TGCGCCAGCAGCAGGACGGACAGGGGCGGGGAGACCCAGTACTTC. It translates to CASSRTDRGGETQYF.

The chain carries TRBV5-1 and TRBJ2-1; TRBD2 aligns across 7 bases. CDR1 is SGHRS and CDR2 is YFSETQ in the germline V gene. With 3 bases clipped from V and 5 bases from J, the junction kept 2 bases outside the gene matches. The CDR3 covers 13 residues. The CDR3 loop is CASSYGTNNEQFF. The CDR3 DNA reads as TGCGCCAGCAGCTACGGGACTAACAATGAGCAGTTCTTC.

The chain employs TRBV5-1 and TRBJ2-1; 14 bases are a match to TRBD2. The CDR3 is 15 amino acids. V trimming: 3 bases; J trimming: 8 bases; junction bases outside the gene matches: 4. The V gene's germline CDR1 is SGHRS and CDR2 YFSETQ. The CDR3 is CASSWGLAGVDEQFF. CDR3 bases: TGCGCCAGCAGCTGGGGACTAGCGGGAGTAGATGAGCAGTTCTTC.

V is TRBV7-2 and J is TRBJ2-5; tentatively, D is TRBD2 (5 bases). CDR3 length equals 13 residues. Trimming left V 8 bases short and J 5 bases short, with 15 bases between. Per germline, CDR1 SGHTA and CDR2 FQGNSA. CDR3 in DNA: TGTGCCAGCGCTAGCAGGCCCAGGGAGACCCAGTACTTC. This encodes CASASRPRETQYF.